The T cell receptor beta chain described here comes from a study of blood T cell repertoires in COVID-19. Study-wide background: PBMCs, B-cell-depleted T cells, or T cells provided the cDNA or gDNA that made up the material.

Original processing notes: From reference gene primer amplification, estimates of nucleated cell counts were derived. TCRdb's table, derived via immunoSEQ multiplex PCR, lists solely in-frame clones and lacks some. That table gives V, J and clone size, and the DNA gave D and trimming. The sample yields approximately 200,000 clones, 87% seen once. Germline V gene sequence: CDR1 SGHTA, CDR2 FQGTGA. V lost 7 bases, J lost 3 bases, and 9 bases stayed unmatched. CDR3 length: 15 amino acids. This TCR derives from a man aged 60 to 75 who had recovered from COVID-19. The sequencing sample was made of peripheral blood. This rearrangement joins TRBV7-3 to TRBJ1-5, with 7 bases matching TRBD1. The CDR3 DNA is TGTGCCAGCACCAGAGGGACAGCGAACAATCAGCCCCAGCATTTT. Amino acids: CASTRGTANNQPQHF.